The rows below give T cell receptor beta chains drawn from one sample of a study of OX40 agonist ivuxolimab in advanced cancers. The protocol was immunoSEQ multiplex PCR, while the TCRdb copy is restricted to in-frame clones and leaves out a portion. The sample has around 60,000 clones; about four fifths are singletons. The material sequenced was CD4+ or CD8+ T cells sorted from blood, taken in a trial of the OX40 agonist ivuxolimab. Source of these receptors: an adult with an advanced solid tumor such as melanoma, head and neck, liver or kidney cancer. Both conserved end residues are part of each CDR3. The D gene is left open where the match is weak. Not all rows give a size; the values are once, few, many and, for expanded clones, a class.

TRBV5-1	NA	NA	TRBJ1-2	TGCGCCAGCAGCCAGGACGGGCTCGCTAACTATGGCCACACCTTC	CASSQDGLANYGHTF
TRBV6-5	NA	once	TRBJ2-2	TGTGCCAGCAGTTACTCCTCAGGCGGGGAGCTATTTTTT	CASSYSSGGELFF
TRBV28	NA	NA	TRBJ1-2	TGTGCCAGCAGTCCCTTAACGGCCGAGGGACGAACCTTTGGCTACACCTTC	CASSPLTAEGRTFGYTF
TRBV7-2	NA	few	TRBJ1-2	TGTGCCAGCAGCTCTCCAGACACAGGCTTTATCTATGGCTACACCTTC	CASSSPDTGFIYGYTF
TRBV27	NA	NA	TRBJ1-5	TGTGCCAGCACCCCTGGGCACAGCCCTAATCAGCCCCAGCATTTT	CASTPGHSPNQPQHF
TRBV19	NA	NA	TRBJ1-1	TGTGCCAGTAGTATACGGCCAGCCTACGAAGCTTTCTTT	CASSIRPAYEAFF
TRBV2	NA	NA	TRBJ2-3	TGTGCCAGCAGTTGGCTCGGCGGCCCTAGCACAGATACGCAGTATTTT	CASSWLGGPSTDTQYF
TRBV6-6	NA	NA	TRBJ1-1	TGTGCCAGCAGTTACTCAATAGGGATGAACACTGAAGCTTTCTTT	CASSYSIGMNTEAFF
TRBV6-5	TRBD1	NA	TRBJ1-5	TGTGCCAGCAGTAACAGGGGTCAGCCCCAGCATTTT	CASSNRGQPQHF
TRBV7-2	NA	NA	TRBJ1-2	TGTGCCAGCAGCTTGCCCACAGAAAACTATGGCTACACCTTC	CASSLPTENYGYTF
TRBV19	TRBD1	NA	TRBJ2-7	TGTGCCAGTAGTAAGGGGACAGGGCTCCCTTACGAGCAGTACTTC	CASSKGTGLPYEQYF
TRBV29-1	NA	few	TRBJ2-7	TGCAGCGTTGCAACAGGAGGGGGGGCCTACGAGCAGTACTTC	CSVATGGGAYEQYF
TRBV7-6	NA	NA	TRBJ1-1	TGTGCCAGCAGCTTAGGCAGGTACACTGAAGCTTTCTTT	CASSLGRYTEAFF
TRBV13	NA	NA	TRBJ1-2	TGTGCCAGCAGCTTGGCGGGGGGCGGAGATGGCTACACCTTC	CASSLAGGGDGYTF
TRBV9	NA	NA	TRBJ2-1	TGTGCCAGCAGCGTAGCACCGAGGCCTAACTCCTACAATGAGCAGTTCTTC	CASSVAPRPNSYNEQFF